This TCR beta chain was documented in a study of blood T cell repertoires in COVID-19. Some clones are missing from TCRdb's copy, which holds only in-frame ones; the method was immunoSEQ multiplex PCR. The sample records over 600,000 clones, about 90% being singletons. This CDR3 has 17 residues. Between the trimmed V and J ends, which lost 0 bases and 3 bases, there was a span of 16 bases. The V gene's germline CDR1 is SGDLS and CDR2 YYNGEE. The sample taken for sequencing was peripheral blood. This clonotype originated in a woman between 18 and 30 years old with acute or convalescent COVID-19. J is TRBJ1-5 and V is TRBV9, with D maybe TRBD1 (5 bases). The CDR3 is CASSVGFGQGDNQPQHF. The DNA for the CDR3 is TGTGCCAGCAGCGTAGGGTTTGGGCAGGGCGACAATCAGCCCCAGCATTTT.